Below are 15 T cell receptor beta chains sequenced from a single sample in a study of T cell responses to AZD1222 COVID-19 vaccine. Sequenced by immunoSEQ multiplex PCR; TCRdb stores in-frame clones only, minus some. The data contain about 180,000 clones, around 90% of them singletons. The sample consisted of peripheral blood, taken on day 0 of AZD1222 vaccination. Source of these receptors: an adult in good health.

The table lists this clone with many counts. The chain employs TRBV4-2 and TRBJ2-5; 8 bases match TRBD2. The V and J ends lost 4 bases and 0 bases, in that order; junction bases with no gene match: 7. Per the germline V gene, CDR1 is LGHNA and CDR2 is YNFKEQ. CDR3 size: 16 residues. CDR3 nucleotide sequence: TGTGCCAGCAGCCCCCGTAGAGCGGGGGACCAAGAGACCCAGTACTTC. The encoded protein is CASSPRRAGDQETQYF.

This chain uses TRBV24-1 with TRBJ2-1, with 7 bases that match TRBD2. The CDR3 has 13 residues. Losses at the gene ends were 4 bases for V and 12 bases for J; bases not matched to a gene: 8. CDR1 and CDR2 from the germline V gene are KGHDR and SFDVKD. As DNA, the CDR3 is TGTGCCACCAGTGACCCGGGGGGAATAAGGCAGTTCTTC. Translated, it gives CATSDPGGIRQFF.

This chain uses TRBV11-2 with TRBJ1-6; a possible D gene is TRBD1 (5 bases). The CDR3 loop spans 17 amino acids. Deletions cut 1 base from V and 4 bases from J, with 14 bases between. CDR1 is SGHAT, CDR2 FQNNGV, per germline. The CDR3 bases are TGTGCCAGCAGCTTAGGTAGAGGGGTTCGGTATAATTCACCCCTCCACTTT. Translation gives CASSLGRGVRYNSPLHF.

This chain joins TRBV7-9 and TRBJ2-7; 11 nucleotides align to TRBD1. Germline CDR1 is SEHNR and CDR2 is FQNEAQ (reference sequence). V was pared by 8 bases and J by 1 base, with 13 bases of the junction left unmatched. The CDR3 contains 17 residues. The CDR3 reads CASELYFGQGASYEQYF. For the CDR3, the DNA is TGTGCCAGCGAACTATATTTCGGACAGGGGGCTTCCTACGAGCAGTACTTC.

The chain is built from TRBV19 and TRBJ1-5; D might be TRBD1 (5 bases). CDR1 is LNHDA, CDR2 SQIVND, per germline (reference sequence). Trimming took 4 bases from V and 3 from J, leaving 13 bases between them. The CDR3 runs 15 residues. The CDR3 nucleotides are TGTGCCAGTAGTAACGCGGGGGGGAACAATCAGCCCCAGCATTTT. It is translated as CASSNAGGNNQPQHF.

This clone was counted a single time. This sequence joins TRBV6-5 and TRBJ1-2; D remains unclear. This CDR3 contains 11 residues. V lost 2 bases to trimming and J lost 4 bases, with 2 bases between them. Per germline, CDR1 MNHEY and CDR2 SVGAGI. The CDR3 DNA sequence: TGTGCCAGCAGTTACCTCTATGGCTACACCTTC. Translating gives CASSYLYGYTF.

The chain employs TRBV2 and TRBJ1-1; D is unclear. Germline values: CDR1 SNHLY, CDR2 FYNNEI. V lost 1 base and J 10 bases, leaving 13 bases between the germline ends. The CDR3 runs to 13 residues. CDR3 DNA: TGTGCCAGCAGTGAAGTTTCGCCAGGTGGAGCTTTCTTT. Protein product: CASSEVSPGGAFF. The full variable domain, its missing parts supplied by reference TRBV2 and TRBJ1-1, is EPEVTQTPSHQVTQMGQEVILRCVPISNHLYFYWYRQILGQKVEFLVSFYNNEISEKSEIFDDQFSVERPDGSNFTLKIRSTKLEDSAMYFCASSEVSPGGAFFGQGTRLTVV.

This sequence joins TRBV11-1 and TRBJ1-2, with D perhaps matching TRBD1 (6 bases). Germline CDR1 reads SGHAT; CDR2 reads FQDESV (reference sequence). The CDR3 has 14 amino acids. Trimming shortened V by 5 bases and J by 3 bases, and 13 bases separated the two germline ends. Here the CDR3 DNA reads TGTGCCAGCAGCCTAGGGGACATAGACTATGGCTACACCTTC. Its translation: CASSLGDIDYGYTF.

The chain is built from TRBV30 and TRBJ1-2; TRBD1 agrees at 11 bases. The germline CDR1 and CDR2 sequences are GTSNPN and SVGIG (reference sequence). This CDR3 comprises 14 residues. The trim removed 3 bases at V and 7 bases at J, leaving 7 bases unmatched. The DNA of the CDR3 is TGTGCCTGGAGAGCTGGACAGGGGGCTGGTGGCTACACCTTC. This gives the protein CAWRAGQGAGGYTF.

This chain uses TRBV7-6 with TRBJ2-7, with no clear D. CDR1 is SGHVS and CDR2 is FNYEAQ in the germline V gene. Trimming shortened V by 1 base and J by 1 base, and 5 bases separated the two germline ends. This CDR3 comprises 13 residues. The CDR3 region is CASSLGPSYEQYF. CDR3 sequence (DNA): TGTGCCAGCAGCTTAGGACCATCCTACGAGCAGTACTTC.

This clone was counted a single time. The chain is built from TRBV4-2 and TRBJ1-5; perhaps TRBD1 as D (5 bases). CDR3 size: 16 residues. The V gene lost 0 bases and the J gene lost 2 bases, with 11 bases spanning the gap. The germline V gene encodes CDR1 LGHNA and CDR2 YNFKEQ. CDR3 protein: CASSQEGEQGNQPQHF. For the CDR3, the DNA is TGTGCCAGCAGCCAAGAGGGAGAACAGGGCAATCAGCCCCAGCATTTT.

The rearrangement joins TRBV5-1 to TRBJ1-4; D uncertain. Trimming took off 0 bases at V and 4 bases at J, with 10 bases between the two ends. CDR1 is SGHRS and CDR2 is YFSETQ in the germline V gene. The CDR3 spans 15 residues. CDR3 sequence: CASSLGGVGNEKLFF. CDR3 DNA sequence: TGCGCCAGCAGCTTGGGCGGTGTCGGTAATGAAAAACTGTTTTTT.

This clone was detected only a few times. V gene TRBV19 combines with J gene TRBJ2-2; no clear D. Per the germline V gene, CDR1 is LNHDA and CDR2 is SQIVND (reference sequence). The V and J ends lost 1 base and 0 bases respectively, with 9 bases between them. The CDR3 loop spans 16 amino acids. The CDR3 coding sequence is TGTGCCAGTAGTATAGTAGGCAGTACGAACACCGGGGAGCTGTTTTTT. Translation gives CASSIVGSTNTGELFF.

CDR3 region: CASSQDTGRETQYF. As DNA, the CDR3 is TGCGCCAGCAGCCAAGATACGGGAAGAGAGACCCAGTACTTC. J is TRBJ2-5 and V is TRBV4-3, with TRBD2 as a possible D gene (5 bases). Trimming shortened V by 0 bases and J by 4 bases, and 9 bases separated the two germline ends. In germline, CDR1 is LGHNA, CDR2 YSLEER. The CDR3 consists of 14 residues.

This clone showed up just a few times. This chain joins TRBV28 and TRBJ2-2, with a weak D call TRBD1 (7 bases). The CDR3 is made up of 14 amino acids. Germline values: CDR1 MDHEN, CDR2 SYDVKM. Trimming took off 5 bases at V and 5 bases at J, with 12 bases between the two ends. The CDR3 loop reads CASSARGRTGELFF. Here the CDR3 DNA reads TGTGCCAGCAGTGCCAGGGGGAGGACCGGGGAGCTGTTTTTT.